The 29 T cell receptor beta chains in this list originate from one sample, sequenced in a study of blood T cell repertoires in COVID-19. Using immunoSEQ multiplex PCR, the repertoire was profiled, and TCRdb retains in-frame clones only, with some absent. The sample consists of 150,000 to 180,000 clones, about 85% of them appearing once. Sequenced input: peripheral blood. All receptors come from a man aged 55 to 69 with COVID-19, enrolled during active disease.

The CDR3: CAISVAGGAETQYF. CDR3 nucleotides: TGTGCCATCAGTGTGGCGGGAGGAGCGGAGACCCAGTACTTC. The chain employs TRBV10-3 and TRBJ2-5, with 8 bases aligning to TRBD2. Germline V gene sequence: CDR1 ENHRY, CDR2 SYGVKD. V trimming: 4 bases; J trimming: 5 bases; junction bases outside the gene matches: 6. CDR3 length equals 14 residues.

This clone was seen once. The chain combines TRBV14 with TRBJ1-6, with D unresolved. Germline lookup yields CDR1 SGHDN and CDR2 FVKESK. The CDR3 consists of 17 residues. Trimming pared 3 bases from V and 0 bases from J, leaving 12 bases between. CDR3 DNA sequence: TGTGCCAGCAGCCAGGCCCCACAGAGCTCCTATAATTCACCCCTCCACTTT. Its translation is CASSQAPQSSYNSPLHF.

This chain links TRBV19 with TRBJ1-5; 10 nucleotides line up with TRBD1. V trimming: 4 bases; J trimming: 1 base; junction bases outside the gene matches: 4. Germline V gene lookup returns CDR1 LNHDA and CDR2 SQIVND (reference sequence). This CDR3 is built from 16 residues. DNA for the CDR3: TGTGCCAGTAGTAGAACGGACAGGGGGAGCAATCAGCCCCAGCATTTT. Translation: CASSRTDRGSNQPQHF.

The genes are TRBV30 and TRBJ1-5; possibly TRBD1 for D (5 bases). The V gene's germline CDR1 is GTSNPN and CDR2 SVGIG (reference sequence). The CDR3 covers 16 residues. The V end was cut by 0 bases, the J end by 5 bases, with 17 bases between. The CDR3 loop reads CAWSVLGRGAHQPQHF. The CDR3 region has the DNA TGTGCCTGGAGTGTGCTCGGGAGAGGGGCCCATCAGCCCCAGCATTTT.

The chain joins TRBV2 to TRBJ2-1, with 7 bases identical to TRBD2. CDR3 length: 17 residues. After removal of 3 bases from V and 5 bases from J, the junction contained 13 bases not matched to a gene. The germline V gene encodes CDR1 SNHLY and CDR2 FYNNEI. CDR3 residues: CASSDISGQFIDNEQFF. In DNA, the CDR3 is TGTGCCAGCAGTGATATTAGCGGGCAGTTTATCGACAATGAGCAGTTCTTC.

The chain joins TRBV3-1 (or the pseudogene TRBV3-2) to TRBJ2-7; D might be TRBD2 (5 bases). This CDR3 spans 12 amino acids. V lost 3 bases to trimming and J lost 4 bases, with 7 bases between them. The germline V gene encodes CDR1 LGHDT and CDR2 YNNKEL (reference sequence). The CDR3 region is CASSQRVYEQYF. CDR3 nucleotides: TGTGCCAGCAGCCAGAGGGTTTACGAGCAGTACTTC.

The V call is TRBV28, the J call TRBJ2-7, with 10 nucleotides matching TRBD1. The V and J ends lost 6 bases and 7 bases, in that order; junction bases with no gene match: 12. The CDR3 runs 15 residues. The germline gives CDR1 MDHEN, CDR2 SYDVKM. This CDR3 reads CASSRTGTGAPEQYF. The CDR3 DNA reads as TGTGCCAGCAGCCGGACCGGGACAGGGGCCCCGGAGCAGTACTTC.

This chain connects TRBV5-1 to TRBJ2-7, with TRBD1 matching over 7 bases. This CDR3 has 15 amino acids. V was pared by 4 bases and J by 4 bases, with 11 bases of the junction left unmatched. Germline lookup yields CDR1 SGHRS and CDR2 YFSETQ. The CDR3 DNA follows: TGCGCCAGCAGCCTACTTACAGGGGACGGATACGAGCAGTACTTC. Its translation is CASSLLTGDGYEQYF.

This clone was counted a few times. Here the CDR3 reads CASSRPDSSYNEQFF. The CDR3 nucleotides are TGCGCCAGCAGCCGACCCGACAGCTCCTACAATGAGCAGTTCTTC. The chain employs TRBV4-3 and TRBJ2-1, with TRBD1 as a possible D gene (5 bases). Germline V lookup: CDR1 LGHNA, CDR2 YSLEER. V was trimmed by 4 bases and J by 0 bases, leaving 10 bases between them. CDR3 length: 15 residues.

The V and J genes are TRBV7-9 and TRBJ1-6, with 8 positions matching TRBD1. The V segment lost 11 bases and the J segment 7 bases; nucleotides outside the gene matches: 10. Germline lookup yields CDR1 SEHNR and CDR2 FQNEAQ (reference sequence). The CDR3 spans 14 residues. The CDR3 loop reads CAVQPGQANSPLHF. The CDR3 DNA follows: TGTGCCGTCCAACCGGGACAGGCCAATTCACCCCTCCACTTT.

The genes are TRBV28 and TRBJ1-1; the D is unclear. Germline CDR1 is MDHEN and CDR2 is SYDVKM. The V end was cut by 6 bases, the J end by 5 bases, with 16 bases between. The CDR3 is 14 amino acids. The DNA for the CDR3 is TGTGCCAGCAGCGACGGAAGCGCCAGAACTGAAGCTTTCTTT. It yields the protein CASSDGSARTEAFF.

This clone was counted a single time. V and J are TRBV7-2 and TRBJ2-5, with 10 bases identical to TRBD2. Germline values: CDR1 SGHTA, CDR2 FQGNSA. The CDR3 length is 19 residues. V gave up 5 bases and J gave up 2 bases; unmatched junction bases: 17. CDR3 DNA sequence: TGTGCCAGCAGCGAACAACCACCCCGGCTAGCGGGGGTGCAAGAGACCCAGTACTTC. Its translation is CASSEQPPRLAGVQETQYF.

V usage is TRBV10-2 and J usage is TRBJ2-3; no firm D call. From germline, CDR1 is WSHSY and CDR2 SAAADI. With 1 base removed from V and 2 bases from J, the gap between germline ends came to 4 bases. The CDR3 runs to 13 residues. The CDR3 nucleotides are TGCGCCAGCAGTGAGTGGCCCACAGATACGCAGTATTTT. Its protein is CASSEWPTDTQYF.

The rearrangement uses TRBV18 and TRBJ1-2; D gene ambiguous. The CDR3 is 13 amino acids. The ends were cut back, 3 bases at V and 7 bases at J, with 12 bases in the middle. Germline-derived CDR1 and CDR2 are KGHSH and LQKENI. This CDR3 is CASSPDQAGGYTF. The DNA of the CDR3 is TGTGCCAGCTCACCTGATCAGGCGGGTGGCTACACCTTC.

This sequence joins TRBV6-2 or TRBV6-3 and TRBJ1-5; possible D gene TRBD1, 6 bases. The V end was cut by 2 bases, the J end by 0 bases, with 8 bases between. Germline V CDR1 and CDR2: MNHEY, SVGEGT. CDR3 length: 15 amino acids. This CDR3 reads CASSYRGHSNQPQHF. In DNA form, the CDR3 reads TGTGCCAGCAGTTACAGGGGACATAGCAATCAGCCCCAGCATTTT.

The V and J genes are TRBV7-9 and TRBJ1-1; TRBD1 agrees at 12 bases. Trimming removed 1 base from V and 1 base from J; junction bases left unmatched: 7. Germline-derived CDR1 and CDR2 are SEHNR and FQNEAQ (reference sequence). CDR3 length equals 18 residues. CDR3 DNA sequence: TGTGCCAGCAGCTTAGTACTTGGGACAGGGGGCGCGAACACTGAAGCTTTCTTT. It translates to CASSLVLGTGGANTEAFF.

The CDR3 reads CASSPLSARGTEAFF. The CDR3 DNA reads TGTGCCAGCTCACCACTATCCGCGCGAGGCACTGAAGCTTTCTTT. This rearrangement joins TRBV18 to TRBJ1-1; D is unresolved. Germline loops: CDR1 KGHSH, CDR2 LQKENI. The CDR3 is 15 amino acids. V was clipped by 1 base and J by 4 bases, with 13 bases between them.

The chain employs TRBV14 and TRBJ1-2; 7 bases are a match to TRBD1. The germline V gene encodes CDR1 SGHDN and CDR2 FVKESK. The CDR3 is 14 residues long. V dropped 5 bases and J dropped 4; count of bases not matched to a gene: 7. CDR3 region: CASSKRQGTYGYTF. DNA for the CDR3: TGTGCCAGCAGCAAACGACAGGGAACCTATGGCTACACCTTC.

This clone appeared many times. CDR3: CASSSSLGTEAFF. The CDR3 DNA reads as TGTGCCAGCAGTTCATCGCTCGGTACTGAAGCTTTCTTT. The chain has TRBV6-5 and TRBJ1-1; no definite D call. Germline-derived CDR1 and CDR2 are MNHEY and SVGAGI. The CDR3 sequence is 13 residues long. V lost 4 bases to trimming and J lost 5 bases, with 11 bases between them.

V gene TRBV30 combines with J gene TRBJ1-1; no reliable D call. The CDR3 covers 15 residues. Trimming stripped 2 bases from V and 0 bases from J, with 13 bases between. Per the germline V gene, CDR1 is GTSNPN and CDR2 is SVGIG (reference sequence). In nucleotides, the CDR3 is TGTGCCTGGAGTACGTGGCAACAGATGAACACTGAAGCTTTCTTT. Its protein is CAWSTWQQMNTEAFF.

The gene calls are TRBV7-9 and TRBJ1-1; D not resolved. The germline V gene has CDR1 SEHNR and CDR2 FQNEAQ (reference sequence). V dropped 1 base and J dropped 1 base, with 7 bases sitting between them. The CDR3 length is 14 residues. The DNA of the CDR3 is TGTGCCAGCAGCTTAGGCGCCACGAACACTGAAGCTTTCTTT. Translating gives CASSLGATNTEAFF. Full variable domain (rest looked up from reference TRBV7-9 and TRBJ1-1): DTGVSQNPRHKITKRGQNVTFRCDPISEHNRLYWYRQTLGQGPEFLTYFQNEAQLEKSRLLSDRFSAERPKGSFSTLEIQRTEQGDSAMYLCASSLGATNTEAFFGQGTRLTVV.

The CDR3 sequence is CASSGIQGPGNQPQHF. In DNA form, the CDR3 reads TGTGCCAGCAGCGGAATACAGGGTCCGGGCAATCAGCCCCAGCATTTT. V gene TRBV5-5 combines with J gene TRBJ1-5; D is possibly TRBD1 (6 bases). V lost 4 bases and J 2 bases, leaving 16 bases between the germline ends. This CDR3 contains 16 residues. Germline loops: CDR1 SGHKS, CDR2 YYEKEE (reference sequence).

This clone was seen only a few times. V usage is TRBV6-5 and J usage is TRBJ2-7; tentative D call: TRBD1 (5 bases). The CDR3 consists of 15 residues. Germline loops: CDR1 MNHEY, CDR2 SVGAGI. Trimming pared 0 bases from V and 0 bases from J, leaving 9 bases between. The CDR3 here is CASSYSYRGSYEQYF. CDR3 coding DNA: TGTGCCAGCAGTTACTCGTATAGGGGCTCCTACGAGCAGTACTTC.

This chain links TRBV28 with TRBJ1-1; no firm D call. The germline V gene encodes CDR1 MDHEN and CDR2 SYDVKM. The CDR3 is 14 residues long. V was shortened by 2 bases and J by 3 bases, with 10 bases between the two germline ends. Here the CDR3 DNA reads TGTGCCAGCAGTTTACCACAATTCCACACTGAAGCTTTCTTT. Translation: CASSLPQFHTEAFF.

V and J are TRBV30 and TRBJ1-2; 8 nucleotides agree with TRBD1. The ends lost 3 bases at V and 4 bases at J; junction bases unmatched: 1. Germline lookup yields CDR1 GTSNPN and CDR2 SVGIG (reference sequence). This CDR3 is built from 12 residues. CDR3 residues: CAWRGQAYGYTF. DNA of the CDR3: TGTGCCTGGAGGGGACAGGCCTATGGCTACACCTTC.

V gene TRBV4-3 combines with J gene TRBJ1-3, with a tentative D call TRBD1 (6 bases). Germline V lookup: CDR1 LGHNA, CDR2 YSLEER. V was shortened by 4 bases and J by 4 bases, with 14 bases between the two germline ends. The CDR3 loop spans 15 amino acids. CDR3 nucleotide sequence: TGCGCCAGCAGCCTTTTCCGGGACAAGGGAAACACCATATATTTT. Translation gives CASSLFRDKGNTIYF.

V usage is TRBV6-6 and J usage is TRBJ2-1; 7 nucleotides agree with TRBD2. The trim removed 5 bases at V and 7 bases at J, leaving 5 bases unmatched. There are 13 residues in the CDR3. Germline CDR1 reads MNHNY; CDR2 reads SVGAGI (reference sequence). The CDR3 protein is CASSGRAGNEQFF. In DNA form, the CDR3 reads TGTGCCAGCAGTGGACGAGCGGGGAATGAGCAGTTCTTC.

This chain joins TRBV7-8 and TRBJ2-2, with 9 bases that match TRBD1. The CDR3 runs 15 residues. Trimming cost V 5 bases and J 1 base; bases outside gene matches: 2. Germline CDR1 reads SGHVS; CDR2 reads FQNEAQ. The CDR3, as DNA: TGTGCCAGCAGCCCGGGACAGGGGAACACCGGGGAGCTGTTTTTT. This gives the protein CASSPGQGNTGELFF.

This clone occurred once. V and J are TRBV6-5 and TRBJ2-3, with 13 bases fitting TRBD2. The CDR3 totals 14 residues. Per the germline V gene, CDR1 is MNHEY and CDR2 is SVGAGI. V trimming: 8 bases; J trimming: 6 bases; junction bases outside the gene matches: 5. CDR3 residues: CASGTSGEWDTQYF. CDR3 nucleotide sequence: TGTGCCAGCGGGACTAGCGGGGAGTGGGATACGCAGTATTTT.